This record looks at one T cell receptor (beta chain) sequence and its context. It lacks a known antigen. Its ends do not fully match the called genes, so a read error is possible. This sample was taken from a study of blood T cells in healthy people across ages (dated by TCRdb to between 2014 and 2016). The study in broad terms: In model experiments, roughly one uniquely barcoded TCR beta cDNA molecule per two T cells was captured by template switching. Two additional independent replicas of 1 million unique cDNA reads from the same blood draw were analyzed for two donors (one aged 18 to 30 and one aged 80 or older). Using deep sequencing normalized with unique cDNA molecular identifiers, the study measured how TCR beta repertoire diversity changes with age. The donors were split into four age groups: young (average around 15 years), middle-aged (around 37), aged (approximately 60) and long-lived (under 90). To avoid experimental bias, donors of different ages were distributed randomly across sequencing lanes.

The donors were roughly 40 Caucasian individuals from Russia, aged 6 to 90 years, who were systemically healthy. Each donor gave approximately 9.3 milliliters of peripheral blood, collected into EDTA-treated Vacutainer tubes. Ficoll-Paque density-gradient centrifugation was used to isolate PBMCs, with at least 7 million obtained per sample. Total RNA, at least 6 micrograms per sample, was extracted from PBMCs with Trizol reagent. For every donor, flow cytometry on a PBMC aliquot measured the percentage of naive CD45RAhigh/CD27high T cells. Broad study findings and their caveats: Observed TCR beta diversity correlated strongly with the percentage of naive T cells measured by flow cytometry. Compared with the aged group, the long-lived group had more naive CD4+ T cells, fewer expanded clones and increased TCR diversity, suggesting age selection. Donor CMV infection status was unknown, potentially confounding age-related changes in expanded clonotypes. Conclusive comparison of naive and antigen-experienced compartments was prevented by the profiling of bulk unsorted PBMCs. As age increased, observed TCR beta diversity per million T cells dropped in a roughly linear way, and a significant reduction was already evident by age approximately 40. Estimates of total diversity based on one million sequenced T cells were regarded as lower bounds and as underestimates.

The germline V gene specifies LGHNT as CDR1 and FRNRAP as CDR2. Taken from cysteine to phenylalanine, the CDR3 has 14 residues. Only the CDR3 portion is preserved as DNA: 42 bases, with reading frame beginning at the first base. The library was made by 5' RACE. Sequencing relied on an Illumina HiSeq 2500. The second PCR ran for roughly 7 to 12 cycles and used a J-beta primer mix along with a sample-barcoded 5' primer. A template-switch 5' adaptor carrying 12 random nucleotides introduced a unique molecular identifier onto each TCR beta cDNA molecule. Each sample yielded at least 3 million CDR3-containing paired-end reads. First-strand cDNA synthesis was performed from all RNA using the Mint cDNA synthesis kit, with priming by a TRBC-specific oligonucleotide. After uracil-DNA glycosylase treatment, a first 18-cycle PCR used universal primers M1SS and BC2_uni_R on all cDNA. Per the authors' processing: For normalization, 1 million high-quality reads were randomly selected from each sample, with every read carrying a distinct molecular identifier. Reads sharing molecular identifiers were discarded rather than binned into consensus sequences. MiTCR, run with a Q25 quality threshold and the strictest error-elimination algorithm, handled CDR3 identification, clonotype clustering and error correction. A nonparametric unseen species model using Euler transformation provided a lower-bound estimate of total TCR beta diversity. TCRdb applied fastp at Q25 and MiXCR to the public reads, then kept only in-frame beta chains. Under each unique CDR3 protein, matching rows form one entry showing the most common genes and DNA. V and J calls and clone size were set by TCRdb, not the authors. The sample profile shows approximately 690,000 distinct CDR3 sequences; roughly 50% of them were found once. The biggest ten clones account for 35% to 40% of the sample.

This sequence uses TRBV12-5 and TRBJ2-5; 8 junctional bases match TRBD2. Input material: blood. The TCR was taken from a man in his sixties in good health. The DNA sequence reads TGTGCTTGTGGTACGTGGACTAGCCCAGAGACCCAGTACTTC. It translates to CACGTWTSPETQYF. Reference TRBV12-5 and TRBJ2-5 proteins supply the regions before and after the CDR3; the full variable domain is: DARVTQTPRHKVTEMGQEVTMRCQPILGHNTVFWYRQTMMQGLELLAYFRNRAPLDDSGMPKDRFSAEMPDATLATLKIQPSEPRDSAVYFCACGTWTSPETQYFGPGTRLLVL.